This TCR beta chain was obtained from a study of PD-1 blockade in classical Hodgkin lymphoma. Overall study results and limits: TCR diversity in CD4+, not CD8+, cells rose significantly by C4D1. There remain no defined causes for the repertoire differences, which possibly reflect disease activity or prior therapy.

In germline, CDR1 is SGHRS, CDR2 YFSETQ. Unmatched junction bases numbered 11, after V lost 4 bases and J lost 7 bases. The CDR3 is 15 amino acids. In the case of this clone: Its target is unknown.

Specified time point: cycle 4 day 1 (C4D1), after 5 to 7 weeks of nivolumab. Each of the patients experienced relapse following autologous stem cell transplantation, and their brentuximab vedotin exposure differed. Researchers used magnetic negative selection to pull out pure CD4+ T cells from thawed PBMCs. The data were produced by immunoSEQ multiplex PCR, yet TCRdb's version contains in-frame clones alone and is incomplete. The sample consists of more than 10,000 clones, about 88% of them appearing once. The sample here was CD4+ T cells from blood, taken before the fourth cycle of nivolumab. This clonotype was obtained from a human donor with classical Hodgkin lymphoma. The V gene is TRBV5-1, the J gene TRBJ2-1; TRBD2 matches at 7 bases. The CDR3 nucleotides read TGCGCCAGCAGCCTGACCCCAAAGGGAGGGAATGAGCAGTTCTTC. It encodes CASSLTPKGGNEQFF.